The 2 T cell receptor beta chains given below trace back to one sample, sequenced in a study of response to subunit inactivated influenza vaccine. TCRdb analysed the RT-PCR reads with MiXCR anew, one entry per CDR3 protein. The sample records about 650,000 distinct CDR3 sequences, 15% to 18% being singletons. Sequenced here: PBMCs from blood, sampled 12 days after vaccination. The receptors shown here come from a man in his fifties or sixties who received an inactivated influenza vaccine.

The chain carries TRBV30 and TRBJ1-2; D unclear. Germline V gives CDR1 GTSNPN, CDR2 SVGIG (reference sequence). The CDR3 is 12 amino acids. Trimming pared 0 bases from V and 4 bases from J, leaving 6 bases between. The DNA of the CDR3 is TGTGCCTGGAGTGTGGACGGCTATGGCTACACCTTC. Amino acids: CAWSVDGYGYTF.

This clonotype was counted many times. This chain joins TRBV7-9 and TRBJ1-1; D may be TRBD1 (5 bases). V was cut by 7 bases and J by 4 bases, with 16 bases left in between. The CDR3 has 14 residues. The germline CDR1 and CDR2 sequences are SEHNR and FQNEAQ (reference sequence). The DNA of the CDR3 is TGTGCCAGCACCCCGGGGGGATCAGTCACTGAAGCTTTCTTT. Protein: CASTPGGSVTEAFF.